This T cell receptor (beta chain) was profiled in a study of T cells in Graves' hyperthyroidism and ophthalmopathy. The CDR3 regions of TCR beta were amplified from RNA transcripts. TCR CDR3 underwent first-round RT-PCR with the HTBI primer set. TCRdb re-called the multiplex PCR reads through MiXCR, storing one row per CDR3 protein. The sample yields about 610,000 distinct CDR3 sequences, around 15% seen once. Germline V gene sequence: CDR1 MNHNS, CDR2 SASEGT. Trimming took 3 bases from V and 9 from J, leaving 12 bases between them. This CDR3 is 13 amino acids long. This clonotype was counted ten times or more. Uncontrolled infection, other autoimmune disease, pregnancy or lactation led to exclusion.

Sequencing was performed on blood. This clonotype originated in a middle-aged woman with Graves' ophthalmopathy. The rearrangement links TRBV6-1 to TRBJ2-1; TRBD2 might be the D (6 bases). CDR3 loop: CASSERAEGEQFF. DNA of the CDR3: TGTGCCAGCAGTGAGAGGGCGGAGGGTGAGCAGTTCTTC.